This T cell receptor beta chain was found in a study of shared clonotypes between healthy human individuals (dated by TCRdb to 2020 to 2022). About the full investigation: A couple of women and a few men aged 18 to 49 years were included in the cohort. Per donor, three plates each were used for CD4 naive and CD4 memory, two for CD8 naive, and one for CD8 memory. Blood TCR repertoires of a handful of healthy adults were deeply sequenced to estimate repertoire size and the extent of clonotype sharing between individuals. Libraries were prepared and TCR repertoires were sequenced by different laboratories using diverse techniques, in order to increase sequencing depth and limit assay-specific biases. Leukapheresis yielded between about 0.9 and 8.9 billion PBMCs per donor.

Comment on this clone: Its antigen has not been determined. Per-nucleotide qualities are absent, and no much larger clonotype sits a single base away.

Inclusive of the bounding cysteine and phenylalanine, the CDR3 is 11 residues long. The entry retains the CDR3 DNA only, 33 bases that are in frame from base 1. The CDR1 and CDR2 encoded by the germline V gene (reference sequence) are DFQATT and SNEGSKA. The donors were healthy, HIV-negative adults who had no recently reported acute infections or vaccinations. Only Caucasian adults living in Nashville, Tennessee, USA were represented among the donors. CD4+ T cells were enriched through magnetic negative selection, after which naive cells were positively selected on CD45RA and the remaining negative fraction served as the memory subset. Blood was obtained by leukapheresis, after which PBMCs were separated by Ficoll-Histopaque density gradient centrifugation and cryopreserved in liquid nitrogen vapor phase. Analytical flow cytometry was used to check the purity and quantity of each magnetically sorted T cell population. Each sorted fraction had its genomic DNA isolated and then quantified by UV absorbance on a Nanodrop 2000c.

General findings and caveats noted by the study authors: The small number of donors limited the genetic and exposure-history diversity represented. When several donors were compared, the shared fraction of clonotypes was about 5% for naive CD4, approximately 3.5% for naive CD8, 2% to 2.5% for memory CD4, and around 0.4% for memory CD8. Only blood was sampled, and tissue TCR repertoires likely differ from those in blood. Clonotypes shared by all four sorted-subset donors showed higher generation probabilities than non-shared clonotypes. Larger estimated clonotype richness was generally found for naive subsets than for memory subsets. Based on pairwise subsampling, the degree of clonotype sharing among donors was expected to be affected by sequencing depth. Even with the large sequencing depth, rarefaction of the sorted-subset datasets indicated that sequencing was incomplete.

Using the deep immunoSEQ assay, multiplex PCR amplified TCR CDR3 regions from genomic DNA. Genomic DNA extracted from each cell subset was distributed evenly over all wells of several immunoSEQ 96-well plates, and each plate served as one replicate. For sorted subsets, about 0.2 ug genomic DNA, equal to tens of thousands of T cell genomes, was loaded into each replicate PCR. Purified libraries were measured with a Qubit 3.0 fluorometer, size-checked on a Bioanalyzer 2100, and measured again with the KAPA Library Quantification kit. Each immunoSEQ 96-well plate was sequenced on its own single-read 150-cycle Illumina NextSeq 550 flow cell. The paper's data handling went like this. Because the immunoSEQ output included only junctional sequences and no quality scores, the filtering could not be the same as the filtering used for full-length reads. Sequences were annotated with PyIR, a Python wrapper for IgBLAST v1.9, using IMGT germline references to assign V/J genes and CDR3. Reads were removed for weak V/J assignments (E-value above 1e-6), missing CDR3, stop codons, out-of-frame junctions, or ambiguous translated residues. A V3J clonotype was defined by an identical inferred V gene, J gene, and CDR3 amino acid sequence. Percentage overlap between repertoires was computed as shared unique clonotypes divided by the size of the smaller repertoire. Three approaches were used to assess repertoire richness: RTK rarefaction, the Chao1 estimator, and Recon v2.1 estimates of unobserved clonotypes. For all TCRbeta clonotypes obtained by the gDNA method from a few donors, generation probabilities were computed with OLGA. TCRdb provides this immuneACCESS table in a form limited to in-frame rearrangements. Some clones are lacking; in checked studies, under half of them reflect an unresolved V gene, and why the rest are absent is not known. V and J calls plus clone size are reproduced from that table; the DNA served to infer D and trimming. The sample profile shows 2,500,000 or so clones; more than 80% of them were found once. Around 0.14% of the sample comes from the top ten.

This sequence was found in a man between 18 and 35 years old in good health. What was sequenced was naive CD4+ T cells sorted from blood. In the paper's terms, the cell subset or site label means: CD45RA+ positively selected. The chain is encoded by TRBV20-1 joined to TRBJ2-3, with the identity of the D gene unclear. CDR3 protein: CSSGLTDTQYF. The DNA sequence is TGCAGCTCCGGCCTCACAGATACGCAGTATTTT.